Below, 2 T cell receptor beta chains from the same sample are listed, as sequenced in a study of T cells in Graves' hyperthyroidism and ophthalmopathy. Amplification yielded TCR beta CDR3 regions, with RNA transcripts as the source. The HTBI primer set served for first-round RT-PCR of the TCR CDR3. MiXCR, applied by TCRdb to the multiplex PCR reads, yields one record per CDR3 protein. The table lists about 690,000 distinct CDR3 sequences, 17% of them singletons. The source material was blood. All receptors derive from a man aged 45 to 65 with Graves' hyperthyroidism.

J is TRBJ2-3 and V is TRBV7-4; TRBD2 agrees at 9 bases. V was clipped by 0 bases and J by 5 bases; unmatched bases: 6. CDR3 size: 16 residues. Germline values: CDR1 SGHVT, CDR2 SQSDAQ. CDR3 sequence reads: CASSLAPAGGLDTQYF. The CDR3 DNA reads TGTGCCAGCAGCTTAGCACCAGCGGGAGGTCTAGATACGCAGTATTTT.

J is TRBJ2-3 and V is TRBV6-1; 10 bases align to TRBD2. Trimming cost V 8 bases and J 4 bases; bases outside gene matches: 9. CDR3 size: 15 residues. Germline-derived CDR1 and CDR2 are MNHNS and SASEGT. The CDR3 DNA follows: TGTGCCAGCGGGGAGCGGGAGGGCTTTGCAGATACGCAGTATTTT. Translating it yields CASGEREGFADTQYF.